The 28 T cell receptor beta chains presented below share a single source sample, sequenced in a study of shared T cell receptors in the human thymus. Some clones are missing from TCRdb's copy, which holds only in-frame ones; the method was immunoSEQ multiplex PCR. The profile shows 720,000 or so clones, approximately 83% of them singletons. These same data were also listed under a study on human thymus T cells.

Input material: thymocytes. These receptors all stem from a girl under three years old with a congenital heart defect.

The chain recombines TRBV7-2 with TRBJ1-6; the D is unclear. CDR1 is SGHTA, CDR2 FQGNSA, per germline. Trimming removed 3 bases from V and 3 bases from J, with 15 bases in between. There are 17 residues in the CDR3. CDR3 coding DNA: TGTGCCAGCAGCTTCCCCCACCCGGGGAGCTATAATTCACCCCTCCACTTT. Its translation is CASSFPHPGSYNSPLHF.

This clone was seen more than once but under ten times. The chain carries TRBV5-1 and TRBJ2-3, with TRBD2 matching 8 bases. This CDR3 is 14 amino acids long. With 2 bases clipped from V and 4 bases from J, the junction kept 3 bases outside the gene matches. Germline CDR1 and CDR2: SGHRS and YFSETQ. Here the CDR3 reads CASSFGGGADTQYF. In nucleotides, the CDR3 is TGCGCCAGCAGCTTCGGGGGGGGCGCAGATACGCAGTATTTT.

This chain links TRBV7-2 with TRBJ2-5; 9 positions match TRBD1. With the DNA end fitting TRBJ2-7 better, the J assignment may be wrong. Germline V gene lookup returns CDR1 SGHTA and CDR2 FQGNSA. The CDR3 runs to 14 residues. This CDR3 reads CASSRGTGSYEQYF. Written as DNA, the CDR3 is TGTGCCAGCAGCCGCGGGACAGGGTCCTACGAGCAGTACTTC.

CDR3 region: CASSRDSFFFSSYNSPLHF. The CDR3 coding sequence is TGTGCCAGCAGCCGGGACAGTTTTTTCTTCTCCTCCTATAATTCACCCCTCCACTTT. V usage is TRBV5-8 and J usage is TRBJ1-6, with 7 nucleotides matching TRBD1. Unmatched junction bases numbered 13, after V lost 4 bases and J lost 0 bases. The germline V gene has CDR1 SGHTS and CDR2 YDEGEE. There are 19 residues in the CDR3.

The chain links TRBV28 to TRBJ2-5; 9 nucleotides match TRBD1. V shed 4 bases and J 5 bases; nucleotides not matched to a gene: 5. Germline V lookup: CDR1 MDHEN, CDR2 SYDVKM. CDR3 length: 14 amino acids. The CDR3 loop is CASSWTGAGETQYF. The CDR3 DNA is TGTGCCAGCAGTTGGACAGGGGCAGGGGAGACCCAGTACTTC.

The chain employs TRBV6-1 and TRBJ2-5; 9 bases line up with TRBD2. The end of the DNA is better explained by TRBJ2-7, so the J call may be wrong. This CDR3 has 15 residues. The germline gives CDR1 MNHNS, CDR2 SASEGT. In nucleotides, the CDR3 is TGTGCCAGCAGCAAGGAGGGCGGGGGGGTCTACGAGCAGTACTTC. Translated, it gives CASSKEGGGVYEQYF.

The CDR3 DNA sequence: TGTGCCAGCACCACCCCTGGCGCGCGGGGCACAGATACGCAGTATTTT. It translates to CASTTPGARGTDTQYF. V and J are TRBV27 and TRBJ2-3, with a weak D call TRBD2 (5 bases). CDR3 length: 16 residues. CDR1 is MNHEY, CDR2 SMNVEV, per germline (reference sequence). V dropped 7 bases and J dropped 1 base, with 18 bases sitting between them.

This chain joins TRBV7-3 and TRBJ2-2; no reliable D call. The CDR3 has 13 amino acids. Germline CDR1 is SGHTA and CDR2 is FQGTGA. Trimming shortened V by 2 bases and J by 6 bases, and 7 bases separated the two germline ends. Here the CDR3 DNA reads TGTGCCAGCAGCTTACACGGAGCCGGGGAGCTGTTTTTT. Translating it yields CASSLHGAGELFF.

The V and J genes are TRBV6-1 and TRBJ2-3; 10 bases match TRBD1. V trimming: 3 bases; J trimming: 1 base; junction bases outside the gene matches: 4. Looked up from germline, CDR1 is MNHNS and CDR2 is SASEGT. This CDR3 has 16 residues. This CDR3 is CASSEHGTGGTDTQYF. In DNA form, the CDR3 reads TGTGCCAGCAGTGAGCACGGGACAGGGGGCACAGATACGCAGTATTTT.

This chain connects TRBV10-1 to TRBJ2-7, with 8 bases lining up with TRBD2. V lost 4 bases to trimming and J lost 5 bases; unmatched junction nucleotides: 22. The CDR3 loop spans 19 amino acids. The germline CDR1 and CDR2 sequences are WNHNN and SYGVQD (reference sequence). The CDR3 here is CASSGSGTSAGERSDEQYF. In DNA form, the CDR3 reads TGCGCCAGCAGTGGGTCCGGGACATCAGCGGGGGAGAGGTCCGACGAGCAGTACTTC.

The chain joins TRBV5-1 to TRBJ1-2, with D maybe TRBD1 (5 bases). The germline V and J ends were trimmed by 0 bases and 4 bases, with 22 bases remaining between them. The CDR3 contains 18 residues. The V gene's germline CDR1 is SGHRS and CDR2 YFSETQ. The CDR3 here is CASSLVAGRKLASYGYTF. CDR3 in DNA: TGCGCCAGCAGCTTGGTTGCAGGGAGGAAGCTAGCTAGCTATGGCTACACCTTC.

The V call is TRBV14, the J call TRBJ1-6; TRBD1 aligns across 8 bases. V lost 4 bases and J lost 5; bases outside the gene matches: 1. This CDR3 is built from 14 residues. Germline V lookup: CDR1 SGHDN, CDR2 FVKESK. DNA of the CDR3: TGTGCCAGCAGCCGGACAGGGAATAATTCACCCCTCCACTTT. This gives the protein CASSRTGNNSPLHF.

In its sample, this clone was seen a few times. This chain connects TRBV7-9 to TRBJ1-5, with a weak D call TRBD1 (5 bases). CDR1 is SEHNR, CDR2 FQNEAQ, per germline (reference sequence). V was pared by 3 bases and J by 5 bases, with 11 bases between. The CDR3 sequence is 14 residues long. CDR3 sequence reads: CASSLATGDQPQHF. The CDR3 DNA reads TGTGCCAGCAGCTTGGCCACGGGGGATCAGCCCCAGCATTTT. The full variable domain, completed using reference TRBV7-9 and TRBJ1-5, is DTGVSQNPRHKITKRGQNVTFRCDPISEHNRLYWYRQTLGQGPEFLTYFQNEAQLEKSRLLSDRFSAERPKGSFSTLEIQRTEQGDSAMYLCASSLATGDQPQHFGDGTRLSIL.

This chain joins TRBV11-2 and TRBJ1-1; D is perhaps TRBD1 (6 bases). Trimming took 0 bases from V and 4 from J, leaving 9 bases between them. Germline CDR1 and CDR2: SGHAT and FQNNGV. The length of the CDR3 is 14 residues. CDR3 DNA: TGTGCCAGCAGCTTAGACAGGGGAACCACTGAAGCTTTCTTT. Translation gives CASSLDRGTTEAFF.

The count of this clone is one. The J gene is TRBJ2-2, the V gene TRBV6-4; D is unresolved. In germline, CDR1 is MRHNA, CDR2 SNTAGT. The V gene lost 5 bases and the J gene lost 5 bases, with 9 bases spanning the gap. The CDR3 is 13 residues long. The CDR3 spells CASSPKSTGELFF. The CDR3, as DNA: TGTGCCAGCAGTCCTAAGTCGACCGGGGAGCTGTTTTTT.

This chain joins TRBV7-9 and TRBJ1-3; TRBD1 matches 7 bases. This CDR3 contains 15 residues. The V segment lost 6 bases and the J segment 4 bases; nucleotides outside the gene matches: 9. From germline, CDR1 is SEHNR and CDR2 FQNEAQ (reference sequence). CDR3 sequence reads: CASSLIQGWGNTIYF. CDR3 nucleotides: TGTGCCAGCAGTCTCATACAGGGGTGGGGAAACACCATATATTTT.

V and J are TRBV5-8 and TRBJ1-2; D uncertain. This CDR3 region has 14 residues. Germline V gives CDR1 SGHTS, CDR2 YDEGEE. The V end lost 2 bases, the J end lost 8 bases, and 16 bases lay between the germline ends. CDR3 loop: CASSFLYRVSGYTF. In nucleotides, the CDR3 is TGTGCCAGCAGCTTCCTTTATCGGGTGAGCGGCTACACCTTC.

The chain recombines TRBV28 with TRBJ1-5; a weak D match, TRBD1 (6 bases). V shed 3 bases and J shed 5 bases, with 14 bases lying between them. The CDR3 runs to 15 residues. CDR1 and CDR2 from the germline V gene are MDHEN and SYDVKM. This CDR3 reads CASSLAAGGYQPQHF. CDR3 DNA: TGTGCCAGCAGTTTGGCGGCGGGGGGCTATCAGCCCCAGCATTTT. The full variable domain, in which reference TRBV28 and TRBJ1-5 provide the parts outside the CDR3, is DVKVTQSSRYLVKRTGEKVFLECVQDMDHENMFWYRQDPGLGLRLIYFSYDVKMKEKGDIPEGYSVSREKKERFSLILESASTNQTSMYLCASSLAAGGYQPQHFGDGTRLSIL.

This sequence joins TRBV4-1 and TRBJ1-2; tentative D call: TRBD1 (6 bases). This CDR3 comprises 15 residues. The V gene lost 3 bases and the J gene lost 6 bases, with 17 bases spanning the gap. Germline assignment: CDR1 MGHRA and CDR2 YSYEKL. CDR3 nucleotides: TGCGCCAGCAGCCAGTCCCCGTGGGGGGGCGATGGCTACACCTTC. It encodes CASSQSPWGGDGYTF.

The chain recombines TRBV6-1 with TRBJ2-5, with 11 positions matching TRBD1. CDR1 is MNHNS, CDR2 SASEGT, per germline. Unmatched junction bases numbered 9, after V lost 7 bases and J lost 5 bases. The CDR3 sequence is 15 residues long. The CDR3 DNA sequence: TGTGCCAGCATCGGACAGGGGGCGCCTTGGGAGACCCAGTACTTC. Its translation: CASIGQGAPWETQYF.

The chain employs TRBV28 and TRBJ1-1; D unclear. The CDR3 has 13 amino acids. Germline-derived CDR1 and CDR2 are MDHEN and SYDVKM. V lost 1 base and J lost 3, with 6 bases in between. The CDR3 DNA sequence: TGTGCCAGCAGTTTATTGGGCTACACTGAAGCTTTCTTT. This sequence encodes CASSLLGYTEAFF.

This clone was recorded once. The rearrangement links TRBV11-3 to TRBJ2-2; TRBD2 agrees at 9 bases. Germline V gene lookup returns CDR1 SGHNT and CDR2 YENEEA. The CDR3 contains 18 residues. Unmatched junction bases numbered 9, after V lost 0 bases and J lost 4 bases. In DNA form, the CDR3 reads TGTGCCAGCAGCTTAGAGGATCAGCGGGGGGCGGGCACCGGGGAGCTGTTTTTT. Protein sequence: CASSLEDQRGAGTGELFF.

The chain couples TRBV2 to TRBJ1-2; maybe TRBD1 (5 bases). CDR3 length: 14 residues. V was cut by 0 bases and J by 4 bases, with 9 bases left in between. Germline CDR1 reads SNHLY; CDR2 reads FYNNEI. The CDR3 spells CASSEAPRVYGYTF. CDR3 bases: TGTGCCAGCAGTGAAGCGCCCAGGGTCTATGGCTACACCTTC. The full variable domain, with the rest looked up from reference TRBV2 and TRBJ1-2, is EPEVTQTPSHQVTQMGQEVILRCVPISNHLYFYWYRQILGQKVEFLVSFYNNEISEKSEIFDDQFSVERPDGSNFTLKIRSTKLEDSAMYFCASSEAPRVYGYTFGSGTRLTVV.

The rearrangement uses TRBV5-1 and TRBJ1-1; no clear D gene. Per the germline V gene, CDR1 is SGHRS and CDR2 is YFSETQ. The CDR3 is made up of 14 amino acids. Trimming shortened V by 0 bases and J by 5 bases, and 11 bases separated the two germline ends. The CDR3 DNA follows: TGCGCCAGCAGCTTGGTCTCTCGAGGTACTGAAGCTTTCTTT. Translation gives CASSLVSRGTEAFF.

CDR3 region: CASSVIVQEQFF. The CDR3 DNA reads TGTGCCAGCAGTGTAATAGTACAGGAGCAGTTCTTC. The chain is built from TRBV2 and TRBJ2-1; the D is unclear. The CDR3 sequence is 12 residues long. The germline gives CDR1 SNHLY, CDR2 FYNNEI. Trimming left V 4 bases short and J 10 bases short, with 11 bases between.

The chain is built from TRBV11-1 and TRBJ2-3; 9 nucleotides match TRBD2. The CDR3 is 16 amino acids. CDR1 SGHAT and CDR2 FQDESV come from the germline V gene (reference sequence). Trimming removed 5 bases from V and 3 bases from J; junction bases left unmatched: 9. CDR3 nucleotides: TGTGCCAGCAGCAGAGGGACTAGCTCATGGACAGATACGCAGTATTTT. Translation: CASSRGTSSWTDTQYF.

The CDR3 region is CAWSPGYDLLYGYTF. The DNA for the CDR3 is TGTGCCTGGTCCCCGGGGTACGACCTACTTTATGGCTACACCTTC. This sequence joins TRBV30 and TRBJ1-2; D is unresolved. Per the germline V gene, CDR1 is GTSNPN and CDR2 is SVGIG (reference sequence). With 5 bases removed from V and 5 bases from J, the gap between germline ends came to 21 bases. The CDR3 extends over 15 amino acids.

This clone was seen only once. V is TRBV6-5 and J is TRBJ2-5; 10 positions agree with TRBD1. V shed 10 bases, J shed 1 base, and the junction held 6 bases outside the gene matches. This CDR3 spans 14 amino acids. CDR1 and CDR2 (germline): MNHEY, SVGAGI. In DNA, the CDR3 is TGTGCCACTAGGGACAGGGGTCCCCAAGAGACCCAGTACTTC. This codes for CATRDRGPQETQYF.